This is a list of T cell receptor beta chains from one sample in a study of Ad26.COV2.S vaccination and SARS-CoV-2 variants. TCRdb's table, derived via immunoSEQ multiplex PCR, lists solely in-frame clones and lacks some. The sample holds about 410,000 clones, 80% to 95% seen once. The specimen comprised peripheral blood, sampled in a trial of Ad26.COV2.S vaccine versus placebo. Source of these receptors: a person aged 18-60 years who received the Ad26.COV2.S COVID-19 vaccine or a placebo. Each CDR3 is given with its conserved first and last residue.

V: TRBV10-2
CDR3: CASRQDRGRVNTIYF

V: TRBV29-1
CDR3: CSGRTGAYNEQFF

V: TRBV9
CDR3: CASSVGGNYGYTF

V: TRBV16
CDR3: CASSQGGQGDQPQHF

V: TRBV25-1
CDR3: CASSYSGGTTDTQYF

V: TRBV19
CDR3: CASSIYGINSYNDEQFF

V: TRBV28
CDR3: CASSLDLQETQYF

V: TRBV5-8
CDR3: CASSSEVRTRIYEQYF

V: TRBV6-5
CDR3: CASSYDTGGMNTEAFF

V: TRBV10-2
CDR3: CASRRDRTNEKLFF

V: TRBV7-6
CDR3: CASSLSPSTDTQYF

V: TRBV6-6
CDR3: CASTEMARLAGETQYF

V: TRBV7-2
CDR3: CASSSSGGGTQYF

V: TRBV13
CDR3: CASSTGGTQYF

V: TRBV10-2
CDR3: CASSYGTSGAGEQYF

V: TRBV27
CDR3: CASSLAGRYGYTF

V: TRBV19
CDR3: CASSGLVAGTEAFF

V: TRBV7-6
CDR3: CASSSSFSGASHEKLFF

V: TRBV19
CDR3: CASSIRGTPNEKLFF

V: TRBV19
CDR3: CASTILAGGYNEQFF

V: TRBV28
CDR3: CASSSGSKGTEAFF

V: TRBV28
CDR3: CASSLVTGTQPQHF

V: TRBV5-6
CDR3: CASSLGAETQYF

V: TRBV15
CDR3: CATGQGHTGELFF

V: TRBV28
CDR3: CASSRQSSYEQYF

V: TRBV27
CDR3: CASSFSGGTEAFF

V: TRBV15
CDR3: CATSRDPDWYGAEAFF

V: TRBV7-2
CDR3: CASSSGLAAWDTQYF

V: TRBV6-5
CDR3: CASSSRTGVGEQYF

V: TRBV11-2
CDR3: CASSPGLSSYEQYF

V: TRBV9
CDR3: CASSVGAGDEQYF

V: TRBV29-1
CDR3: CSASVAGGYTGELFF

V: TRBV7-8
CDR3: CASSLGVGELFF

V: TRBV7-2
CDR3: CASSGRRSTDTQYF

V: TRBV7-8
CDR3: CASSLARWFGEREQYF

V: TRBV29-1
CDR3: CSTDTGTGFGYTF

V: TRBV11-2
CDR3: CASSLGGTAYGYTF

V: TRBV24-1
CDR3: CATHTGAPGPYEQYF

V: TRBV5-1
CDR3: CASSLGGLAGTYEQYF